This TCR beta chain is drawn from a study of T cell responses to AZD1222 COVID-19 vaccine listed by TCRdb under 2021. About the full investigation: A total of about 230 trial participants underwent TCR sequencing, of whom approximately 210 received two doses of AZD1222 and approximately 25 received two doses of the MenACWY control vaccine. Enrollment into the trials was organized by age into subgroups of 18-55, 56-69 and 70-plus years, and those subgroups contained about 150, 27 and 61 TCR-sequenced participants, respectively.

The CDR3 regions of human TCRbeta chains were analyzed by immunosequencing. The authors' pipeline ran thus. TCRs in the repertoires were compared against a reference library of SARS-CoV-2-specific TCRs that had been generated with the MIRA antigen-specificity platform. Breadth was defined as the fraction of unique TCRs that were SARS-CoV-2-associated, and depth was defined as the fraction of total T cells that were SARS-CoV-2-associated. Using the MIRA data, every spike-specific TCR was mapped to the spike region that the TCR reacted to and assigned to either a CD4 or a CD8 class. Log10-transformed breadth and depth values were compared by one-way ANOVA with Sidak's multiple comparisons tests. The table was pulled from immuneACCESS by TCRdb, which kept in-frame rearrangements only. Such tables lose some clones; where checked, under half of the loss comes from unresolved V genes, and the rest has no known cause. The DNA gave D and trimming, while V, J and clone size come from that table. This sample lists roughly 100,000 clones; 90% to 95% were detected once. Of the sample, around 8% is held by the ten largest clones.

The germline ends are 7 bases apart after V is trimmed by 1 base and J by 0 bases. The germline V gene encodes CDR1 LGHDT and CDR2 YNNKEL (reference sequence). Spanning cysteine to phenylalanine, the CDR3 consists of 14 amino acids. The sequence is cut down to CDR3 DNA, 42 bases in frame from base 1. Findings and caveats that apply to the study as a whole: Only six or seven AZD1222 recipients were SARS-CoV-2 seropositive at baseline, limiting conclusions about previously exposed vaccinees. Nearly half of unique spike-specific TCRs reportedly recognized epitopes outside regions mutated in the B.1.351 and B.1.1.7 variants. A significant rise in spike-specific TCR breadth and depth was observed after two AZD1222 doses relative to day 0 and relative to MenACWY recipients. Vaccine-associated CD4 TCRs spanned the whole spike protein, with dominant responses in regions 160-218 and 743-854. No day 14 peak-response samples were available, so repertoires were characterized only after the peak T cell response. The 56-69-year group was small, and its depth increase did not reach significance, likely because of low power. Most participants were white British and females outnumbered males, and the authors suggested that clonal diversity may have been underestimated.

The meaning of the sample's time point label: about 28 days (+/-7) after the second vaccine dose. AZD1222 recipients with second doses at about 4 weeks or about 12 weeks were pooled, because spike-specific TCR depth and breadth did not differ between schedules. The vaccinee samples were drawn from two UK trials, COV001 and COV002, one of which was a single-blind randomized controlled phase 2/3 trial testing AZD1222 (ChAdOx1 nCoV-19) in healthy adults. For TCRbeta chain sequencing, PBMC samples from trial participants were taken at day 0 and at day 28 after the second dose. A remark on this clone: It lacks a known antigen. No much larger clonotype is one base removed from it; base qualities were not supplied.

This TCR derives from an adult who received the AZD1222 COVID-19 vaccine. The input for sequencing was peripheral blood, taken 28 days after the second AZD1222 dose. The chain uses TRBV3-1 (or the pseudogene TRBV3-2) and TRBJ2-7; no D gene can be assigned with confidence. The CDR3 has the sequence CASSQAGVSYEQYF. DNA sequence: TGTGCCAGCAGCCAAGCCGGAGTCTCCTACGAGCAGTACTTC.